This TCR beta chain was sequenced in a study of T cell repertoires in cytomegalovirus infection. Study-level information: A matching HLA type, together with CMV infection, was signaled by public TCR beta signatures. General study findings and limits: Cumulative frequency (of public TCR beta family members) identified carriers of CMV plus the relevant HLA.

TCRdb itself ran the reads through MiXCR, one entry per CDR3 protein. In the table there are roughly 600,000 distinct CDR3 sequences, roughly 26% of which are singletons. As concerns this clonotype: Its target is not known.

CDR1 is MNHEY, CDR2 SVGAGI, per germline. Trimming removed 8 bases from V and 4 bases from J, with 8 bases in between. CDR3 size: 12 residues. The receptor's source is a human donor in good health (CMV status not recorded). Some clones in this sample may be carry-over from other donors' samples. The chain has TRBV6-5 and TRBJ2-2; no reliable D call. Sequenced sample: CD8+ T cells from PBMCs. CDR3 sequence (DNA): TGTGCCAGCGTAGCAGGCACCGGGGAGCTGTTTTTT. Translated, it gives CASVAGTGELFF.